This T cell receptor (beta chain) was documented in a study of cytomegalovirus exposure and HLA in healthy donors (dated by TCRdb to between 2016 and 2019). Regarding the complete study: The 670 or so repertoires of the first cohort and the 110 or so validation repertoires were produced on the same platform, according to a later analysis. Along with the roughly 700-subject first cohort, a separate validation cohort of more than 90 different subjects was used. The aim of the study was to test whether cataloging public T cell receptors could identify signatures of past pathogen exposure. To predict cytomegalovirus infection status, the study brought together high-throughput TCR immunosequencing, statistical association of individual TCRs with disease status, and machine learning. General findings and caveats noted by the study authors: A few of the identified cytomegalovirus-associated TCR beta chains were confirmed in vitro to be specific for cytomegalovirus antigens. Subsequent analysis determined that TCRs grouped into clusters in the first cohort also showed a tendency toward co-occurrence across the roughly 120 validation repertoires, and 94% of cluster scores exceeded 0. A total of 164 TCR beta chains were listed by the study as associated with cytomegalovirus. Most TCR sequences were seen in very few donors, while some public TCRs were found in many individuals. The classifier was reported to diagnose cytomegalovirus status with high specificity and sensitivity in both the original and validation cohorts. A later analysis had no HLA typing for the validation cohort, so co-occurrence there was scored across all 130 or so repertoires. It was suggested by the authors that the approach could potentially be generalized to other disease states and immunological phenotypes.

CDR3 length: 13 amino acids, cysteine to phenylalanine. Just the 39-base CDR3 DNA is kept, in frame starting at base 1. The germline V gene gives CDR1 as SNHLY and CDR2 as FYNNEI. The germline V end is reduced by 9 bases and the J end by 9 bases; junction bases left unmatched: 2. The donors were included in the validation cohort of over a hundred subjects, a group kept apart from the approximately 700-subject first cohort. Library creation used the immunoSEQ multiplex PCR assay. The authors' pipeline ran thus. A statistical classification framework was developed to diagnose cytomegalovirus status using the catalog of TCR beta chain sequences. This is the immuneACCESS table as TCRdb keeps it, with only in-frame sequences that have V and J called. A part of the clones is gone; compared with another copy, unresolved V genes explain less than half, and the rest is unexplained. For V, J and clone size, that table is used; D and trimming come from the DNA. The sample yields about 73,000 clones; roughly 95% were counted once. The top ten clonotypes cover around 3% of the sample.

Regarding this clone: The antigen it recognizes is unknown. Base qualities are missing; no much larger clone stands one base away.

Material for sequencing was PBMCs. The chain uses TRBV2 and TRBJ2-1; 16 central bases correspond to TRBD2. This TCR was recovered from a man between 18 and 29 years old in good health and CMV-seronegative. The encoded CDR3 is CARGTSGGVEQFF. The DNA sequence is as follows: TGTGCCAGAGGGACTAGCGGGGGGGTTGAGCAGTTCTTC.